Shown below are 18 T cell receptor beta chains from a single sample sequenced in a study of T-cell memory formation after mild COVID-19. One entry per CDR3 protein, called by TCRdb with MiXCR from the 5' RACE reads. The sample has about 130,000 distinct CDR3 sequences, about a sixth seen once. What was sequenced was PBMCs or a T cell subset sorted from them (not recorded which). The receptors originated from a man younger than 35 who had mild COVID-19 (a few samples of this study predate the infection). Cell type and time point are not known.

The chain's CDR3 is CAISSLAGGPYNEQFF. CDR3 in DNA: TGTGCCATCAGTTCTTTAGCGGGGGGGCCCTACAATGAGCAGTTCTTC. This sequence joins TRBV10-3 and TRBJ2-1, with 11 bases fitting TRBD2. The CDR3 extends over 16 amino acids. Germline loops: CDR1 ENHRY, CDR2 SYGVKD. V dropped 5 bases and J dropped 2; count of bases not matched to a gene: 5.

Ten or more counts support this clonotype. The chain has TRBV3-1 and TRBJ2-2; D may match TRBD1 or TRBD2 (5 bases each). The CDR3 extends over 14 amino acids. Germline V CDR1 and CDR2: LGHDT, YNNKEL (reference sequence). Trimming took 4 bases from V and 2 from J, leaving 8 bases between them. In nucleotides, the CDR3 is TGTGCCAGCAGCCTGGGACCTAACACCGGGGAGCTGTTTTTT. This translates into CASSLGPNTGELFF. Full variable domain (outside the CDR3, taken from reference TRBV3-1 and TRBJ2-2): DTAVSQTPKYLVTQMGNDKSIKCEQNLGHDTMYWYKQDSKKFLKIMFSYNNKELIINETVPNRFSPKSPDKAHLNLHINSLELGDSAVYFCASSLGPNTGELFFGEGSRLTVL.

This clonotype was counted only a few times. The junction shows a germline mismatch at one end, possibly a read error. This CDR3 is CASGLALNYGYTF. The CDR3 region has the DNA TGTGCCAGCGGCTTGGCGCTCAACTATGGCTACACCTTC. The chain links TRBV7-9 to TRBJ1-2; D call uncertain. Germline loops: CDR1 SEHNR, CDR2 FQNEAQ (reference sequence). The CDR3 is made up of 13 amino acids.

The V and J genes are TRBV7-2 and TRBJ2-7; D perhaps matches TRBD1 (6 bases). The germline CDR1 and CDR2 sequences are SGHTA and FQGNSA. There are 14 residues in the CDR3. Trimming shortened V by 8 bases and J by 4 bases, and 18 bases separated the two germline ends. The CDR3 spells CASSIGTQQYEQYF. The CDR3 DNA reads as TGTGCCAGCTCCATCGGGACACAACAATACGAGCAGTACTTC.

This clonotype was recorded at least ten times. The chain uses TRBV5-5 and TRBJ2-1; D possibly corresponds to TRBD2 (7 bases). The CDR3 is 16 residues long. The ends were cut back, 3 bases at V and 8 bases at J, with 21 bases in the middle. From germline, CDR1 is SGHKS and CDR2 YYEKEE (reference sequence). The chain's CDR3 is CASSSGLGGHIDEQFF. DNA of the CDR3: TGTGCCAGCAGCTCCGGTCTGGGGGGGCATATCGATGAGCAGTTCTTC.

This clonotype was picked up a small number of times. V usage is TRBV7-2 and J usage is TRBJ1-6; D is possibly TRBD1 (6 bases). This CDR3 has 14 residues. Trimming removed 5 bases from V and 12 bases from J, with 17 bases in between. Germline V lookup: CDR1 SGHTA, CDR2 FQGNSA. CDR3 protein: CASSPGGRAEPLHF. CDR3 sequence (DNA): TGTGCCAGCAGCCCTGGGGGCAGGGCAGAACCCCTCCACTTT.

The chain carries TRBV7-2 and TRBJ2-2; no firm D call. The germline V gene encodes CDR1 SGHTA and CDR2 FQGNSA. The CDR3 length is 14 residues. V shed 5 bases and J shed 2 bases, with 9 bases lying between them. The CDR3, as DNA: TGTGCCAGCAGCCTCATACGTAACACCGGGGAGCTGTTTTTT. Its protein is CASSLIRNTGELFF.

This clonotype appeared a few times. The genes are TRBV12-3 or TRBV12-4 and TRBJ1-2; D unclear. The CDR3 runs 12 residues. Trimming cost V 8 bases and J 4 bases, with 11 bases left between them. This CDR3 reads CASSLLGYGYTF. The CDR3 DNA reads as TGTGCCAGCTCCCTCTTGGGCTATGGCTACACCTTC.

There are a few counts of this clonotype. V is TRBV12-3 or TRBV12-4 and J is TRBJ1-2; 7 nucleotides line up with TRBD1. The CDR3 runs 12 residues. V lost 5 bases and J lost 8; bases outside the gene matches: 5. The CDR3 DNA sequence: TGTGCCAGCAGTCGGACAGGTCAGGGCTACACCTTC. This encodes CASSRTGQGYTF.

This sequence joins TRBV4-2 and TRBJ2-2; weak D call: TRBD1 (6 bases). Between the trimmed V and J ends, which lost 1 base and 6 bases, there was a span of 12 bases. Per germline, CDR1 LGHNA and CDR2 YNFKEQ. This CDR3 comprises 15 residues. Here the CDR3 reads CASSQGGQVAGELFF. CDR3 DNA: TGTGCCAGCAGCCAAGGGGGGCAAGTGGCCGGGGAGCTGTTTTTT.

This chain uses TRBV12-3 or TRBV12-4 with TRBJ1-2, with 11 bases lining up with TRBD1. This CDR3 is 18 amino acids long. Trimming at V came to 5 bases and at J to 4 bases, leaving 15 bases not matched to a gene. The CDR3 loop is CASSPLVGQGALSYGYTF. CDR3 sequence (DNA): TGTGCCAGCAGTCCCCTAGTAGGACAGGGGGCGCTAAGCTATGGCTACACCTTC.

The chain carries TRBV20-1 and TRBJ1-2; 7 nucleotides line up with TRBD1. Germline lookup yields CDR1 DFQATT and CDR2 SNEGSKA (reference sequence). This CDR3 comprises 12 residues. J was trimmed by 4 bases and V by 6 bases; bases with no gene match: 5. CDR3: CSARTGPYGYTF. The CDR3 bases are TGCAGTGCCAGGACAGGACCCTATGGCTACACCTTC.

A few counts support this clonotype. J is TRBJ2-7 and V is TRBV18, with no clear D. Germline V gene lookup returns CDR1 KGHSH and CDR2 LQKENI. V lost 2 bases and J lost 4, with 9 bases in between. There are 13 residues in the CDR3. CDR3 sequence: CASSPADWYEQYV. The CDR3 DNA sequence: TGTGCCAGCTCACCAGCCGATTGGTACGAGCAGTACGTC.

This clonotype has more than one count but fewer than ten. The V call is TRBV12-3 or TRBV12-4, the J call TRBJ1-1, with 7 bases aligning to TRBD1. Trimming at V came to 7 bases and at J to 3 bases, leaving 5 bases not matched to a gene. The CDR3 contains 13 residues. This CDR3 reads CASTPQGDTEAFF. CDR3 coding DNA: TGTGCCAGCACCCCGCAGGGGGACACTGAAGCTTTCTTT.

This clonotype has only a few counts. The chain employs TRBV7-3 and TRBJ2-7, with D perhaps matching TRBD1 (6 bases). CDR1 and CDR2 from the germline V gene are SGHTA and FQGTGA. This CDR3 region has 13 residues. The germline V and J ends were trimmed by 11 bases and 3 bases, with 17 bases remaining between them. The CDR3 here is CAQGLSYHYEQYV. CDR3 sequence (DNA): TGTGCCCAGGGGTTGAGTTACCACTACGAGCAGTACGTC.

The chain employs TRBV20-1 and TRBJ2-5; 9 nucleotides align to TRBD2. Germline lookup yields CDR1 DFQATT and CDR2 SNEGSKA (reference sequence). CDR3 length: 14 residues. After removal of 2 bases from V and 4 bases from J, the junction contained 5 bases not matched to a gene. The CDR3 sequence is CSARRGGGRETQYF. CDR3 DNA sequence: TGCAGTGCTAGACGCGGGGGGGGAAGAGAGACCCAGTACTTC.

The rearrangement uses TRBV2 and TRBJ2-2; D may be TRBD1 or TRBD2 (6 bases each). This CDR3 has 17 amino acids. CDR1 and CDR2 (germline): SNHLY, FYNNEI. Trimming took 8 bases from V and 5 from J, leaving 24 bases between them. The CDR3 loop is CASSTWRGRGTTGELFF. The CDR3 DNA is TGTGCCAGCTCAACCTGGCGGGGCAGGGGCACGACCGGGGAGCTGTTTTTT.

This clonotype was seen more than once but under ten times. The rearrangement joins TRBV7-2 to TRBJ2-5; the D call may be TRBD1 or TRBD2 (5 bases each). V was cut by 2 bases and J by 0 bases, with 13 bases left in between. The CDR3 loop spans 16 amino acids. Germline loops: CDR1 SGHTA, CDR2 FQGNSA. CDR3 sequence reads: CASSLRGRLYQETQYF. The CDR3 coding sequence is TGTGCCAGCAGCTTACGGGGACGCCTGTACCAAGAGACCCAGTACTTC.